The T cell receptor (beta chain) described here comes from a study of OX40 agonist ivuxolimab in advanced cancers. Background on the whole study: Ivuxolimab was an agonistic, fully human IgG2 monoclonal antibody directed against OX40 (CD134), a costimulatory receptor. The paper reports the monotherapy dose-escalation portion (N of about 47 patients) of the phase I ivuxolimab trial. Patients were allowed to have had prior anti-PD-1, anti-PD-L1 or anti-CTLA-4 therapy, and 40% of the dose-escalation patients had previously received checkpoint inhibitors. Of the approximately 54 patients in dose escalation, around 20 had hepatocellular carcinoma, approximately 15 had melanoma, 9 had renal cell carcinoma and 9 had head and neck cancer. The purpose of peripheral TCRbeta sequencing was to test whether ivuxolimab changed TCR sequence diversity and led to clonal T-cell expansion. Partial responses occurred in three dose-escalation patients: two with cutaneous melanoma and one with hepatocellular carcinoma. The dose-escalation cohort was almost 85% male with a mean age of approximately 60 years, ranging from roughly 20 to 80. Intravenous ivuxolimab was administered to patients every 2 weeks at six dose levels: 0.01, 0.1, 0.3, 1.5, 3 and 10 mg/kg. Findings and caveats that apply to the study as a whole: Partial responders in the 0.1-3.0 mg/kg groups had among the lowest normalized peripheral clonal expansion, especially among CD8+ T cells. At doses of 0.1 to 3.0 mg/kg, clonal expansion of both CD4+ and CD8+ T cells in blood was seen between baseline and week 6. Low levels of normalized T-cell clonal expansion were also shown by some nonresponding patients. Antigen specificity was not determined for the clonally expanded peripheral T cells. After ivuxolimab, CD8+ T cells had more expanded clones than CD4+ T cells on average.

For sequencing of the TCRbeta CDR3 region, genomic DNA was extracted from the sorted cells. TCRbeta CDR3 regions were sequenced using the immunoSEQ Assay. TCRdb obtained this table from immuneACCESS and retained in-frame rearrangements with V and J assigned. These tables miss some clones; where compared with another copy, unresolved V genes account for less than half of the shortfall, and the remainder is unexplained. This sample comprises some 64,000 clones, roughly 85% of them detected only once. 0.4% to 0.55% of the sample comes from the top ten. The germline V gene (reference sequence) sets CDR1 to MNHNY and CDR2 to SVGAGI. The V and J ends are trimmed by 6 bases and 10 bases, leaving 15 bases between them. Taken from cysteine to phenylalanine, the CDR3 has 13 residues. Only the CDR3 region is kept as DNA, spanning 39 bases read in frame from base 1. Only one count was recorded for this clone. The antigen this receptor binds is unknown. No base qualities exist here, and no much larger clone lies one base off it.

Patients with autoimmune disease history or receiving systemic immunosuppression were excluded from the trial. In every dose cohort, peripheral blood was drawn for TCR sequencing at baseline, cycle 4 day 1, and cycle 7 day 1. The samples were drawn from a first-in-human, open-label, multicenter phase I dose-escalation trial of ivuxolimab. Adults with locally advanced or metastatic melanoma, renal cell, hepatocellular, or head and neck squamous cell carcinoma were enrolled in the trial. CD4+ and CD8+ T cells were sorted separately from peripheral blood before TCR sequencing. The receptor chain draws on TRBV6-6 and TRBJ1-4; the D gene assignment is ambiguous. The sequence came from an adult with an advanced solid tumor such as melanoma, head and neck, liver or kidney cancer. The specimen comprised CD4+ or CD8+ T cells sorted from blood, sampled in a trial of the OX40 agonist ivuxolimab. The nucleotide sequence reads TGTGCCAGCAGCCCCGGTGGTCAAGGAAAACTGTTTTTT. It translates as CASSPGGQGKLFF.